These 17 T cell receptor beta chains were all obtained from the same sample, sequenced in a study of T cells after posttransplantation cyclophosphamide. Generated by immunoSEQ multiplex PCR, the TCRdb table keeps only in-frame clones and is missing some. The sample consists of approximately 50,000 clones, roughly 92% of them appearing once. Sequencing used PBMCs. The receptor source for this set is a woman aged 25 to 45 in good health and a related stem cell transplant donor.

The chain carries TRBV19 and TRBJ2-2, with 10 bases that match TRBD1. The CDR3 spans 15 residues. V gave up 5 bases and J gave up 5 bases; unmatched junction bases: 5. CDR1 and CDR2 from the germline V gene are LNHDA and SQIVND (reference sequence). The chain's CDR3 is CASSSGTGVTGELFF. In nucleotides, the CDR3 is TGTGCCAGTAGTTCCGGGACAGGGGTGACCGGGGAGCTGTTTTTT. The entire variable domain, with the rest obtained from reference TRBV19 and TRBJ2-2, is as follows: DGGITQSPKYLFRKEGQNVTLSCEQNLNHDAMYWYRQDPGQGLRLIYYSQIVNDFQKGDIAEGYSVSREKKESFPLTVTSAQKNPTAFYLCASSSGTGVTGELFFGEGSRLTVL.

V is TRBV27 and J is TRBJ1-2; 9 nucleotides align to TRBD1. The CDR3 is 16 amino acids. V was pared by 5 bases and J by 6 bases, with 13 bases of the junction left unmatched. The germline gives CDR1 MNHEY, CDR2 SMNVEV (reference sequence). CDR3 loop: CASSPASLQGAHGYTF. Written as DNA, the CDR3 is TGTGCCAGCAGTCCCGCCTCCCTACAGGGGGCGCATGGCTACACCTTC.

The chain employs TRBV25-1 and TRBJ2-7; D remains unclear. Germline CDR1 and CDR2: MGHDK and SYGVNS. V lost 4 bases to trimming and J lost 1 base, with 14 bases between them. This CDR3 contains 15 residues. CDR3 in DNA: TGTGCCAGCAGTGGAGTCCTGGGCCATTCCTACGAGCAGTACTTC. This translates into CASSGVLGHSYEQYF.

The chain joins TRBV9 to TRBJ2-3, with 15 bases identical to TRBD2. CDR1 is SGDLS and CDR2 is YYNGEE in the germline V gene. The CDR3 spans 17 residues. Trimming at V came to 3 bases and at J to 3 bases, leaving 5 bases not matched to a gene. CDR3 region: CASSAGLAGGVTDTQYF. The CDR3 coding sequence is TGTGCCAGCAGCGCCGGACTAGCGGGGGGGGTGACAGATACGCAGTATTTT.

This chain joins TRBV6-5 and TRBJ2-7; D might be TRBD2 (7 bases). The germline V gene has CDR1 MNHEY and CDR2 SVGAGI. CDR3 length: 15 residues. Trimming removed 2 bases from V and 4 bases from J, with 15 bases in between. The CDR3 here is CASSYKWGGGYEQYF. CDR3 DNA: TGTGCCAGCAGTTACAAATGGGGGGGCGGGTACGAGCAGTACTTC.

Only a few counts were recorded for this clone. This chain connects TRBV1 to TRBJ2-5; the listed D gene, TRBD1, was not tested against the DNA. TRBV1 is marked as a pseudogene. The CDR3 covers 17 residues. The CDR3 DNA reads TGCACCAGCAGCCAAGAACGAGCGCGTTCAGGGGAAGAGACCCAGTACTTC. This codes for CTSSQERARSGEETQYF.

J is TRBJ1-1 and V is TRBV5-1; D is uncertain. The germline gives CDR1 SGHRS, CDR2 YFSETQ. V lost 0 bases, J lost 0 bases, and 9 bases lay in between. There are 15 residues in the CDR3. The CDR3 DNA is TGCGCCAGCAGCTTGGGGAATACAGTGAACACTGAAGCTTTCTTT. Residues: CASSLGNTVNTEAFF.

V usage is TRBV11-2 and J usage is TRBJ2-5; TRBD1 agrees at 8 bases. After removal of 5 bases from V and 4 bases from J, the junction contained 3 bases not matched to a gene. This CDR3 has 13 amino acids. Looked up from germline, CDR1 is SGHAT and CDR2 is FQNNGV. The CDR3 bases are TGTGCCAGCAGCCCCGACAGGGGAGAGACCCAGTACTTC. Translation gives CASSPDRGETQYF.

The CDR3 is CASSPDRGLATNEKLFF. For the CDR3, the DNA is TGCGCCAGCAGCCCGGACAGGGGTCTTGCAACTAATGAAAAACTGTTTTTT. The rearrangement joins TRBV4-3 to TRBJ1-4; 9 bases fit TRBD1. Trimming took 4 bases from V and 0 from J; bases not matched to a gene: 6. Germline V CDR1 and CDR2: LGHNA, YSLEER. This CDR3 comprises 17 residues.

The chain employs TRBV6-1 and TRBJ2-1; 11 bases match TRBD2. The CDR3 is made up of 16 amino acids. J gave up 7 bases and V 4 bases, and 9 bases lay outside the gene matches. CDR1 and CDR2 from the germline V gene are MNHNS and SASEGT. DNA of the CDR3: TGTGCCAGCAGTGTTAGCGGGGGGGACCATCGAAATGAGCAGTTCTTC. Protein: CASSVSGGDHRNEQFF.

This clone showed up just a few times. The rearrangement uses TRBV25-1 and TRBJ2-2, with D possibly matching TRBD2 (5 bases). The CDR3 spans 13 residues. The germline V gene has CDR1 MGHDK and CDR2 SYGVNS. The V end lost 4 bases, the J end lost 7 bases, and 10 bases lay between the germline ends. CDR3 amino acids: CASSVGIIGELFF. CDR3 nucleotides: TGTGCCAGCAGTGTCGGGATCATCGGGGAGCTGTTTTTT. The variable domain in full, with the rest retrieved from reference TRBV25-1 and TRBJ2-2, is EADIYQTPRYLVIGTGKKITLECSQTMGHDKMYWYQQDPGMELHLIHYSYGVNSTEKGDLSSESTVSRIRTEHFPLTLESARPSHTSQYLCASSVGIIGELFFGEGSRLTVL.

The genes are TRBV5-6 and TRBJ1-5, with 10 positions matching TRBD1. This CDR3 contains 15 residues. Germline-derived CDR1 and CDR2 are SGHDT and YYEEEE. The V and J ends lost 0 bases and 7 bases, in that order; junction bases with no gene match: 4. DNA of the CDR3: TGTGCCAGCAGCTTGGGGGGACAGGGGTTACAGCCCCAGCATTTT. Amino acids: CASSLGGQGLQPQHF. Full variable domain (missing parts from reference TRBV5-6 and TRBJ1-5): DAGVTQSPTHLIKTRGQQVTLRCSPKSGHDTVSWYQQALGQGPQFIFQYYEEEERQRGNFPDRFSGHQFPNYSSELNVNALLLGDSALYLCASSLGGQGLQPQHFGDGTRLSIL.

A note on this clone: Sequence at one end of the junction differs from germline and may be a read error. The same CDR3 is also encoded by other DNA sequences in this sample. The chain links TRBV11-3 to TRBJ2-2; D is undetermined. Germline loops: CDR1 SGHNT, CDR2 YENEEA. CDR3 length: 15 amino acids. CDR3 region: CASSLAAGNTGELFF. The CDR3 nucleotides read TGTGCTAGCAGCTTAGCCGCAGGGAACACCGGGGAGCTGTTTTTT.

V gene TRBV9 combines with J gene TRBJ1-1, with 9 nucleotides matching TRBD1. Per the germline V gene, CDR1 is SGDLS and CDR2 is YYNGEE. The CDR3 length is 15 residues. V gave up 4 bases and J gave up 0 bases; unmatched junction bases: 4. The chain's CDR3 is CASSLGTGLNTEAFF. The CDR3 DNA is TGTGCCAGCAGCCTCGGGACAGGGTTGAACACTGAAGCTTTCTTT.

A single count supports this clone. The V gene is TRBV6-5, the J gene TRBJ2-3; 8 bases fit TRBD1. Germline assignment: CDR1 MNHEY and CDR2 SVGAGI. V shed 5 bases and J 3 bases; nucleotides not matched to a gene: 4. The CDR3 is 14 residues long. CDR3 in amino acids: CASSQGAWTDTQYF. In DNA, the CDR3 is TGTGCCAGCAGTCAGGGGGCCTGGACAGATACGCAGTATTTT.

The chain links TRBV7-2 to TRBJ2-3; weak D call: TRBD2 (5 bases). The CDR3 totals 15 residues. V dropped 2 bases and J dropped 6 bases, with 15 bases sitting between them. Germline V CDR1 and CDR2: SGHTA, FQGNSA. CDR3 coding DNA: TGTGCCAGCAGCTTAACCCCTTCTAGCTTCGATACGCAGTATTTT. This gives the protein CASSLTPSSFDTQYF.

The chain carries TRBV5-1 and TRBJ1-2, with 9 bases lining up with TRBD1. There are 17 residues in the CDR3. V shed 4 bases, J shed 1 base, and the junction held 11 bases outside the gene matches. Germline V gene lookup returns CDR1 SGHRS and CDR2 YFSETQ. The CDR3 region has the DNA TGCGCCAGCAGCCCCGGGACAGGGACTGGACTTAACTATGGCTACACCTTC. Encoded protein: CASSPGTGTGLNYGYTF.